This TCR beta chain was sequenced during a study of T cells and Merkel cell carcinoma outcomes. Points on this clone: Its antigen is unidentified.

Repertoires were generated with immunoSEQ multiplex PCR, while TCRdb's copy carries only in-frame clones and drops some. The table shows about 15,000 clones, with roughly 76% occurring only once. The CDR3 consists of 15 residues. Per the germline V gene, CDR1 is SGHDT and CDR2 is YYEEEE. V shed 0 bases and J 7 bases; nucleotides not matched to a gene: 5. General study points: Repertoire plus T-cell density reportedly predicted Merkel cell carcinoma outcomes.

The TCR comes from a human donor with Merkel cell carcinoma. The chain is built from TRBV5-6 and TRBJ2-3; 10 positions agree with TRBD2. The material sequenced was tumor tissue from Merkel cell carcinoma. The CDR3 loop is CASSLEVLAGHTQYF. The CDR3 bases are TGTGCCAGCAGCTTGGAGGTACTAGCGGGGCATACGCAGTATTTT. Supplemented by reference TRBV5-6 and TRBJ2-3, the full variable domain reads DAGVTQSPTHLIKTRGQQVTLRCSPKSGHDTVSWYQQALGQGPQFIFQYYEEEERQRGNFPDRFSGHQFPNYSSELNVNALLLGDSALYLCASSLEVLAGHTQYFGPGTRLTVL.